This T cell receptor beta chain derives from a study of graft-versus-host responses after intestinal transplantation. Study details: Tacrolimus and steroids were given for about three years to all recipients after anti-thymocyte globulin induction.

On this clone: Antigen: not known.

V lost 1 base, J lost 3 bases, and 10 bases lay in between. Germline V gene sequence: CDR1 GTSNPN, CDR2 SVGIG (reference sequence). The CDR3 has 14 residues. Sequencing used immunoSEQ multiplex PCR; TCRdb keeps in-frame clones, though not all of them. The data contain about 100,000 clones, over 80% of them seen just once; the ten biggest clones take up over 0.55%. The study, taken as a whole, reports: Analysis identified GvH clones in recipient marrow, with some appearing first in ileum or blood. Researchers found peak circulating GvH clone levels linked to early post-transplant HvG declines. Some patients had graft-donor T cell macrochimerism. In their allografts, the ratios of graft-versus-host to host-versus-graft T cell clones were high.

The clonotype was recovered from a human donor who was the organ donor for an intestinal transplant. Sequenced here: unstimulated CD4+ T cells sorted from spleen or lymph node cells, sampled before transplant. This chain connects TRBV30 to TRBJ2-1; maybe TRBD2 (6 bases). The CDR3 coding sequence is TGTGCCTGGAGTGGGAGGGGTTTCTACAATGAGCAGTTCTTC. Encoded protein: CAWSGRGFYNEQFF.